This is a list of T cell receptor beta chains from one sample in a study of blood T cell repertoires in COVID-19. The repertoire was sequenced with immunoSEQ multiplex PCR; TCRdb's copy has only in-frame clones and lacks some. The sample contains more than 40,000 clones, just over 85% of which appear only once. Material for sequencing was peripheral blood. All receptors come from a woman older than 75 with acute or convalescent COVID-19. The CDR3 runs from the conserved cysteine through the conserved F or W. The order of the fields is clone size, D gene, V gene, J gene, CDR3 protein, CDR3 DNA. A D gene is named only where the DNA matches it firmly. Clone size, where shown, is once, few, many, or a class for clones that have expanded.

size: .; D: .; V: TRBV5-1; J: TRBJ2-4; CDR3: CASSPDSLDIQYF; DNA: TGCGCCAGCAGCCCGGACAGTTTAGACATTCAGTACTTC
size: .; D: TRBD2; V: TRBV7-2; J: TRBJ2-7; CDR3: CASSLLSLRGKYEQYF; DNA: TGTGCCAGCAGCTTACTGTCTCTGCGGGGGAAGTACGAGCAGTACTTC
size: .; D: .; V: TRBV27; J: TRBJ1-3; CDR3: CASRGEANSGNTIYF; DNA: TGTGCCAGCAGAGGGGAGGCCAACTCTGGAAACACTATATATTTT
size: few; D: TRBD2; V: TRBV4-2; J: TRBJ2-7; CDR3: CASSQIAGEDLRGQYF; DNA: TGTGCCAGCAGCCAAATAGCGGGGGAAGATCTACGAGGGCAGTACTTC
size: .; D: TRBD1; V: TRBV2; J: TRBJ1-2; CDR3: CASSATGNYGYTF; DNA: TGTGCCAGCAGTGCGACAGGGAACTATGGCTACACCTTC
size: .; D: .; V: TRBV10-3; J: TRBJ1-5; CDR3: CAIGQATAQPQHF; DNA: TGTGCCATCGGACAAGCAACCGCTCAGCCCCAGCATTTT
size: .; D: .; V: TRBV7-6; J: TRBJ2-7; CDR3: CASSLGGHPSYEQYF; DNA: TGTGCCAGCAGCTTAGGGGGACATCCCTCCTACGAGCAGTACTTC
size: .; D: .; V: TRBV19; J: TRBJ1-5; CDR3: CASSREAGQPQHF; DNA: TGTGCCAGTAGCCGCGAGGCGGGTCAGCCCCAGCATTTT
size: .; D: .; V: TRBV11-2; J: TRBJ1-2; CDR3: CASSLGRGGYGYTF; DNA: TGTGCCAGCAGCTTAGGGCGGGGTGGCTATGGCTACACCTTC
size: .; D: TRBD1; V: TRBV11-1; J: TRBJ1-2; CDR3: CASSRGQGNGYTF; DNA: TGTGCCAGCAGCCGAGGACAGGGGAATGGCTACACCTTC
size: .; D: TRBD1; V: TRBV18; J: TRBJ2-1; CDR3: CASSPRSGQGYNEQFF; DNA: TGTGCCAGCTCACCACGGTCGGGACAGGGTTACAATGAGCAGTTCTTC
size: .; D: TRBD2; V: TRBV7-8; J: TRBJ2-1; CDR3: CASSLYSIKRGTYNEQFF; DNA: TGTGCCAGCAGCTTATATTCTATAAAGCGGGGGACCTACAATGAGCAGTTCTTC
size: once; D: TRBD1; V: TRBV15; J: TRBJ1-4; CDR3: CATSPGQGREKLFF; DNA: TGTGCCACCAGCCCCGGACAGGGACGCGAAAAACTGTTTTTT
size: .; D: TRBD1; V: TRBV3-1/TRBV3-2; J: TRBJ2-1; CDR3: CASSQGGTGGTKNEQFF; DNA: TGTGCCAGCAGCCAAGGTGGGACAGGTGGAACTAAGAATGAGCAGTTCTTC
size: .; D: TRBD1; V: TRBV12-3/TRBV12-4; J: TRBJ1-2; CDR3: CASSRDRGPKYTF; DNA: TGTGCCAGCAGCCGGGACAGGGGTCCCAAATACACCTTC
size: .; D: TRBD2; V: TRBV10-3; J: TRBJ2-2; CDR3: CAISEGLAGENTGELFF; DNA: TGTGCCATCAGTGAGGGGCTAGCGGGGGAAAACACCGGGGAGCTGTTTTTT
size: .; D: TRBD1; V: TRBV30; J: TRBJ1-6; CDR3: CAWSRATGGTADSPLHF; DNA: TGTGCCTGGAGTCGTGCCACCGGAGGGACAGCCGATTCACCCCTCCACTTT
size: once; D: .; V: TRBV5-1; J: TRBJ2-7; CDR3: CASSLDDSTDEQYF; DNA: TGCGCCAGCAGCTTGGACGACAGTACCGACGAGCAGTACTTC
size: .; D: .; V: TRBV5-6; J: TRBJ2-3; CDR3: CASSYRPGGSTDTQYF; DNA: TGTGCCAGCAGCTATCGCCCCGGGGGTAGCACAGATACGCAGTATTTT
size: .; D: TRBD1; V: TRBV6-1; J: TRBJ1-2; CDR3: CASSELRGNYGYTF; DNA: TGTGCCAGCAGTGAACTCAGGGGGAACTATGGCTACACCTTC
size: .; D: .; V: TRBV30; J: TRBJ1-6; CDR3: CAWRGAGGWSPLHF; DNA: TGTGCCTGGAGAGGGGCGGGGGGATGGTCACCCCTCCACTTT
size: .; D: .; V: TRBV6-1; J: TRBJ1-5; CDR3: CASSEAWGPAPQHF; DNA: TGTGCCAGCAGTGAAGCCTGGGGGCCCGCGCCCCAGCATTTT
size: .; D: TRBD2; V: TRBV10-1; J: TRBJ2-1; CDR3: CASSVLAGAYNEQFF; DNA: TGCGCCAGCAGTGTACTAGCGGGGGCCTACAATGAGCAGTTCTTC
size: .; D: TRBD1; V: TRBV2; J: TRBJ1-1; CDR3: CASRPTGGLAFF; DNA: TGTGCCAGCAGACCGACAGGGGGTCTAGCTTTCTTT
size: .; D: TRBD1; V: TRBV19; J: TRBJ2-2; CDR3: CASSRPQGANTGELFF; DNA: TGTGCCAGTAGCCGACCCCAGGGGGCCAACACCGGGGAGCTGTTTTTT
size: .; D: TRBD2; V: TRBV24-1; J: TRBJ2-2; CDR3: CATSDPGLAGTGELFF; DNA: TGTGCCACCAGTGACCCGGGACTAGCGGGGACCGGGGAGCTGTTTTTT
size: .; D: TRBD1; V: TRBV19; J: TRBJ1-2; CDR3: CASSLAGQGRVCGYTF; DNA: TGTGCCAGTAGCCTAGCGGGACAGGGGAGGGTTTGTGGCTACACCTTC
size: .; D: .; V: TRBV5-4; J: TRBJ1-1; CDR3: CASYESSSLRTEAFF; DNA: TGTGCTAGCTACGAAAGTAGCTCTCTTAGGACTGAAGCTTTCTTT
size: .; D: .; V: TRBV30; J: TRBJ2-5; CDR3: CACTQGSQETQYF; DNA: TGTGCCTGCACCCAGGGGTCCCAAGAGACCCAGTACTTC
size: .; D: .; V: TRBV7-8; J: TRBJ2-3; CDR3: CASSLVVQEVESADTQYF; DNA: TGTGCCAGCAGCTTAGTGGTTCAGGAGGTGGAGAGCGCAGATACGCAGTATTTT
size: .; D: .; V: TRBV5-1; J: TRBJ2-7; CDR3: CASSLESGHYEQYF; DNA: TGCGCCAGCAGCTTGGAGTCAGGGCACTACGAGCAGTACTTC
size: .; D: TRBD1; V: TRBV7-9; J: TRBJ1-4; CDR3: CASSLGTANEKLFF; DNA: TGTGCCAGCAGCCTAGGGACAGCTAATGAAAAACTGTTTTTT
size: few; D: .; V: TRBV30; J: TRBJ1-3; CDR3: CARGTQSGNTIYF; DNA: TGTGCCCGGGGTACCCAGTCTGGAAACACCATATATTTT
size: .; D: TRBD1; V: TRBV10-2; J: TRBJ2-1; CDR3: CASSESTGGTRLREQFF; DNA: TGCGCCAGCAGTGAGTCGACAGGGGGGACCCGGTTAAGGGAGCAGTTCTTC
size: .; D: .; V: TRBV3-1/TRBV3-2; J: TRBJ2-5; CDR3: CASSQRPGGKETQYF; DNA: TGTGCCAGCAGCCAACGTCCGGGGGGCAAAGAGACCCAGTACTTC
size: .; D: TRBD1; V: TRBV5-6; J: TRBJ2-2; CDR3: CASSFGDRGGTGELFF; DNA: TGTGCCAGCAGCTTCGGTGACAGGGGAGGAACCGGGGAGCTGTTTTTT
size: .; D: .; V: TRBV6-5; J: TRBJ1-4; CDR3: CATGPGAKKGEKLFF; DNA: TGTGCCACCGGACCTGGGGCAAAAAAGGGTGAAAAACTGTTTTTT
size: .; D: TRBD1; V: TRBV24-1; J: TRBJ1-3; CDR3: CATSEKGARGNTIYF; DNA: TGTGCCACCAGTGAAAAGGGGGCAAGGGGAAACACCATATATTTT
size: .; D: .; V: TRBV6-5; J: TRBJ1-1; CDR3: CASSIRGTEAFF; DNA: TGTGCCAGCAGCATCAGGGGCACTGAAGCTTTCTTT
size: .; D: TRBD1; V: TRBV9; J: TRBJ2-1; CDR3: CASSVGQGAGSYNEQFF; DNA: TGTGCCAGCAGCGTAGGTCAGGGGGCAGGGTCCTACAATGAGCAGTTCTTC
size: .; D: .; V: TRBV29-1; J: TRBJ1-1; CDR3: CSVDRGGPQAFF; DNA: TGCAGCGTTGATCGAGGAGGACCCCAGGCTTTCTTT
size: few; D: .; V: TRBV10-3; J: TRBJ1-1; CDR3: CAISESFRGRAFF; DNA: TGTGCCATCAGTGAGTCGTTCAGGGGACGAGCTTTCTTT
size: few; D: TRBD1; V: TRBV7-2; J: TRBJ1-3; CDR3: CASSLGGQGISGNTIYF; DNA: TGTGCCAGCAGCCTCGGCGGACAGGGGATCTCTGGAAACACCATATATTTT
size: .; D: .; V: TRBV19; J: TRBJ1-6; CDR3: CASSGTENSPLHF; DNA: TGTGCCAGTAGTGGAACAGAGAATTCACCCCTCCACTTT
size: .; D: .; V: TRBV28; J: TRBJ1-6; CDR3: CASTTGRDTNSPLHF; DNA: TGTGCCAGCACGACGGGAAGAGACACCAATTCACCCCTCCACTTT
size: once; D: .; V: TRBV4-2; J: TRBJ2-1; CDR3: CASSQEGADYNEQFF; DNA: TGTGCCAGCAGCCAAGAGGGGGCCGACTACAATGAGCAGTTCTTC
size: .; D: TRBD2; V: TRBV5-1; J: TRBJ2-1; CDR3: CASSLGSGGPFDEQFF; DNA: TGCGCCAGCAGCTTGGGTAGCGGGGGGCCCTTTGATGAGCAGTTCTTC
size: .; D: TRBD1; V: TRBV6-5; J: TRBJ1-1; CDR3: CASSYLPGGGYTEAFF; DNA: TGTGCCAGCAGTTACCTTCCAGGGGGCGGCTACACTGAAGCTTTCTTT
size: .; D: TRBD2; V: TRBV4-1; J: TRBJ2-2; CDR3: CASSLLAGGGTGELFF; DNA: TGCGCCAGCAGCCTCCTAGCGGGGGGTGGGACCGGGGAGCTGTTTTTT
size: .; D: TRBD1; V: TRBV29-1; J: TRBJ1-1; CDR3: CSVAGTENTEAFF; DNA: TGCAGCGTTGCCGGGACAGAGAACACTGAAGCTTTCTTT
size: few; D: TRBD2; V: TRBV6-5; J: TRBJ2-7; CDR3: CASAKRGDYEQYF; DNA: TGTGCCAGCGCCAAGCGGGGGGATTACGAGCAGTACTTC
size: .; D: .; V: TRBV7-2; J: TRBJ1-1; CDR3: CASSLGAMNTEAFF; DNA: TGTGCCAGCAGCTTGGGCGCGATGAACACTGAAGCTTTCTTT
size: .; D: .; V: TRBV7-9; J: TRBJ1-1; CDR3: CASSLGTEEAFF; DNA: TGTGCCAGCAGCTTAGGAACAGAAGAAGCTTTCTTT